Below, 14 T cell receptor beta chains from the same sample are listed, as sequenced in a study of Graves' ophthalmopathy and Graves' hyperthyroidism. Amplified material comprised TCR beta CDR3 regions derived from RNA transcripts. RT-PCR was first run with HTBI primers, then multiplex PCR in a second round. Each CDR3 protein is one row after TCRdb ran MiXCR on the multiplex PCR reads. The repertoire holds around 1,200,000 distinct CDR3 sequences, with roughly two fifths as singletons. Sequencing was performed on peripheral blood or thyroid tissue (not recorded which). These TCRs come from an adult man with Graves' hyperthyroidism.

This chain uses TRBV30 with TRBJ1-2; 9 nucleotides match TRBD1. V lost 5 bases and J lost 4; bases outside the gene matches: 2. The germline V gene has CDR1 GTSNPN and CDR2 SVGIG (reference sequence). The CDR3 contains 12 residues. This chain's CDR3 is CAWATGGYGYTF. CDR3 DNA sequence: TGTGCCTGGGCGACAGGGGGCTATGGCTACACCTTC.

This clonotype has a count of ten or more. The chain couples TRBV19 to TRBJ1-1; D is ambiguous. V was shortened by 3 bases and J by 7 bases, with 9 bases between the two germline ends. Germline loops: CDR1 LNHDA, CDR2 SQIVND (reference sequence). The CDR3 has 12 residues. This CDR3 is CASSISGNEAFF. The CDR3 DNA follows: TGTGCCAGTAGTATTTCCGGTAATGAAGCTTTCTTT. The full variable domain, in which reference TRBV19 and TRBJ1-1 provide the parts outside the CDR3, is DGGITQSPKYLFRKEGQNVTLSCEQNLNHDAMYWYRQDPGQGLRLIYYSQIVNDFQKGDIAEGYSVSREKKESFPLTVTSAQKNPTAFYLCASSISGNEAFFGQGTRLTVV.

The J gene is TRBJ1-1, the V gene TRBV25-1; a weak D match, TRBD1 (5 bases). The germline CDR1 and CDR2 sequences are MGHDK and SYGVNS. This CDR3 is built from 14 residues. V was pared by 3 bases and J by 6 bases, with 14 bases between. CDR3 sequence reads: CASSDSGNEPEAFF. CDR3 DNA: TGTGCCAGCAGTGACTCAGGGAACGAGCCTGAAGCTTTCTTT.

This clonotype was found many times. This chain connects TRBV7-9 to TRBJ1-4; D not resolved. Trimming stripped 3 bases from V and 7 bases from J, with 9 bases between. Germline V lookup: CDR1 SEHNR, CDR2 FQNEAQ (reference sequence). This CDR3 spans 13 amino acids. CDR3 amino acids: CASSLEQTEKLFF. As DNA, the CDR3 is TGTGCCAGCAGCTTGGAACAGACTGAAAAACTGTTTTTT.

The chain joins TRBV10-3 to TRBJ1-5, with 7 bases fitting TRBD1. V lost 7 bases, J lost 1 base, and 10 bases stayed unmatched. Germline V gives CDR1 ENHRY, CDR2 SYGVKD. The CDR3 is 16 residues long. This CDR3 reads CAINYGGQVSNQPQHF. DNA of the CDR3: TGTGCCATCAATTACGGAGGACAGGTAAGCAATCAGCCCCAGCATTTT.

V gene TRBV10-2 combines with J gene TRBJ1-1; 9 nucleotides line up with TRBD1. J was trimmed by 4 bases and V by 3 bases; bases with no gene match: 3. This CDR3 has 14 residues. Germline V lookup: CDR1 WSHSY, CDR2 SAAADI. The CDR3 region is CASSDGQGSTEAFF. In nucleotides, the CDR3 is TGCGCCAGCAGTGACGGACAGGGGAGCACTGAAGCTTTCTTT.

The J gene is TRBJ2-7, the V gene TRBV12-3 or TRBV12-4, with D possibly being TRBD1 (6 bases). The CDR3 totals 14 residues. The V end was cut by 4 bases, the J end by 2 bases, with 12 bases between. The chain's CDR3 is CASSSDRHTYEQYF. The CDR3 DNA follows: TGTGCCAGCAGTTCGGACAGACACACCTACGAGCAGTACTTC.

This clonotype was counted between two and nine times. The chain links TRBV20-1 to TRBJ1-2; D possibly corresponds to TRBD1 (5 bases). The CDR3 extends over 15 amino acids. Trimming cost V 3 bases and J 8 bases, with 22 bases left between them. The V gene's germline CDR1 is DFQATT and CDR2 SNEGSKA (reference sequence). CDR3 residues: CSARAPGGRAYGYTF. The CDR3 coding sequence is TGCAGTGCTAGGGCCCCTGGAGGCAGGGCCTACGGCTACACCTTC.

At least ten counts were recorded for this clonotype. Compared with germline, one end of the junction differs, possibly owing to a read error. The J gene is TRBJ2-5, the V gene TRBV5-6; D is possibly TRBD1 (6 bases). This CDR3 comprises 11 residues. Germline CDR1 and CDR2: SGHDT and YYEEEE. CDR3 loop: CASSLVRDKSF. The CDR3 bases are TGTGCCAGCAGCTTGGTTCGGGACAAAAGCTTC.

In regard to this clonotype: One base away lies a much larger clone, so this may be a sequencing read error. The V call is TRBV29-1, the J call TRBJ2-7, with 7 positions matching TRBD2. Germline CDR1 SQVTM, CDR2 ANQGSEA. CDR3 size: 12 residues. The CDR3 DNA reads TGCAACGTTAGAGCGGGGCCCTACGAGCAGTACTTC. As protein: CNVRAGPYEQYF.

Turning to this clonotype: This may stem from a read error, because a much larger clone lies one nucleotide away. The rearrangement uses TRBV7-2 and TRBJ1-5, with 8 nucleotides matching TRBD1. The CDR3 runs 16 residues. Germline trimming cut 6 bases from V and 2 bases from J; bases unmatched to any gene: 9. Germline assignment: CDR1 SGHTA and CDR2 FQGNSA. The CDR3, as DNA: TGTGCCAGCAGGTTAAGGACAGGGATCCGCAATCAGCCCCAGCATTTT. It is translated as CASRLRTGIRNQPQHF.

This clonotype came up many times. The chain uses TRBV15 and TRBJ1-2, with D perhaps TRBD1 (5 bases). The CDR3 consists of 14 residues. V was cut by 3 bases and J by 7 bases, with 15 bases left in between. Germline V lookup: CDR1 LNHNV, CDR2 YYDKDF (reference sequence). The DNA of the CDR3 is TGTGCCACCAGCAGCCCCCTCGAGGGGCTTGGCTACACCTTC. It specifies CATSSPLEGLGYTF.

A word on this clonotype: A single base separates this from a much larger clone, so it may be a read error. The rearrangement links TRBV20-1 to TRBJ1-2, with D tentatively TRBD1 (6 bases). CDR3 length: 17 residues. Germline V gene data show CDR1 as DFQATT and CDR2 as SNEGSKA (reference sequence). The CDR3 loop reads CSARAPRDILWEYGCTF. CDR3 bases: TGCAGTGCTAGGGCACCCCGGGACATATTGTGGGAGTATGGCTGCACCTTC.

The chain carries TRBV5-1 and TRBJ2-7, with D possibly called TRBD1 or TRBD2 (5 bases each). CDR1 and CDR2 from the germline V gene are SGHRS and YFSETQ. The V end was cut by 2 bases, the J end by 0 bases, with 12 bases between. This CDR3 is built from 15 residues. CDR3 nucleotides: TGCGCCAGCAGCTTACGGGACGGAGCCTCCTACGAGCAGTACTTC. It yields the protein CASSLRDGASYEQYF.